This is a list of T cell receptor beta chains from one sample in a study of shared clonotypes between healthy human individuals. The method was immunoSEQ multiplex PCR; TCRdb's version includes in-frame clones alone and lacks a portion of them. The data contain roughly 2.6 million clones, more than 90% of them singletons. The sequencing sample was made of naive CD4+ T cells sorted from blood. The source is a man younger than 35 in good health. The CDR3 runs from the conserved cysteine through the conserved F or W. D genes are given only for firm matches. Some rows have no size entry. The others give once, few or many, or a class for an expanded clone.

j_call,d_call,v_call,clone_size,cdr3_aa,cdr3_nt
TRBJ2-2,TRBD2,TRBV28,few,CASSHGLVGTGELFF,TGTGCCAGCAGCCACGGACTAGTCGGTACCGGGGAGCTGTTTTTT
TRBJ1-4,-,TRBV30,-,CAWGQRNEKLFF,TGTGCCTGGGGACAGCGAAATGAAAAACTGTTTTTT
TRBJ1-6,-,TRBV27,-,CASRRGSYNSPLHF,TGTGCCAGCAGGAGGGGCTCCTATAATTCACCCCTCCACTTT
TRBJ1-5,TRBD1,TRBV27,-,CASITGGRNQPQHF,TGTGCCAGCATTACAGGGGGTCGCAATCAGCCCCAGCATTTT
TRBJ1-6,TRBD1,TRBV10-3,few,CASIGGQGNSPLHF,TGTGCCAGCATAGGGGGACAGGGAAATTCACCCCTCCACTTT
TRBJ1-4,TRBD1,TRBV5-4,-,CASSEGQGREKLFF,TGTGCCAGCAGCGAGGGACAGGGGAGGGAAAAACTGTTTTTT
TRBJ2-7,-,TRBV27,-,CASSLGGASIGYEQYF,TGTGCCAGCAGTTTAGGTGGGGCCTCTATTGGCTACGAGCAGTACTTC
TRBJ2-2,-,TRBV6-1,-,CASNQQANTGELFF,TGTGCCAGCAATCAACAAGCGAACACCGGGGAGCTGTTTTTT
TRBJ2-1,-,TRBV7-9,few,CASSYGSSYNEQFF,TGTGCCAGCAGCTACGGCAGCTCCTACAATGAGCAGTTCTTC
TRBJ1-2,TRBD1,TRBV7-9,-,CASSLASGQGSYGYTF,TGTGCCAGCAGCTTAGCGTCGGGACAGGGCAGCTATGGCTACACCTTC
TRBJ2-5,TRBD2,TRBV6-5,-,CASRVGLAEETQYF,TGTGCCAGCAGGGTGGGACTAGCGGAAGAGACCCAGTACTTC
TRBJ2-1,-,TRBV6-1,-,CASNGAIEQFF,TGTGCCAGCAACGGGGCGATTGAGCAGTTCTTC
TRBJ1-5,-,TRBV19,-,CASSQTQGPQPQHF,TGTGCCAGTAGTCAGACCCAGGGACCCCAGCCCCAGCATTTT
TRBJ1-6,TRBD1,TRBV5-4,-,CASSAYQGAYNSPLHF,TGTGCCAGCAGCGCCTACCAGGGGGCCTATAATTCACCCCTCCACTTT
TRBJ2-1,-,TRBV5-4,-,CASSLEQGPSNEQFF,TGTGCCAGCAGCTTGGAACAGGGACCGTCAAATGAGCAGTTCTTC
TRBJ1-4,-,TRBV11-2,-,CASSLGKGTGRNEKLFF,TGTGCCAGCAGCTTAGGAAAGGGAACAGGGAGGAATGAAAAACTGTTTTTT
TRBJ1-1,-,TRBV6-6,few,CASFISTEAFF,TGTGCCAGCTTCATTTCCACTGAAGCTTTCTTT
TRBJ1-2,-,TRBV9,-,CASSVDGGLLYGYTF,TGTGCCAGCAGCGTAGATGGGGGACTCCTCTATGGCTACACCTTC
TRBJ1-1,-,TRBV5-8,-,CASSLGQGWGTEAFF,TGTGCCAGCAGCTTGGGGCAGGGGTGGGGCACTGAAGCTTTCTTT
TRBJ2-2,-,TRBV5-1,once,CASSLRLANTGELFF,TGCGCCAGCAGCTTAAGGCTTGCGAACACCGGGGAGCTGTTTTTT
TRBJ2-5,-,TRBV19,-,CASSRQSQETQYF,TGTGCCAGTAGTCGACAGAGTCAAGAGACCCAGTACTTC
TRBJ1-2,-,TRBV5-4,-,CASSLQFGSNYGYTF,TGTGCCAGCAGCTTGCAGTTCGGAAGTAACTATGGCTACACCTTC
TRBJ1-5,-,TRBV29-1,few,CSVSWNSNQPQHF,TGCAGCGTCTCATGGAATAGCAATCAGCCCCAGCATTTT
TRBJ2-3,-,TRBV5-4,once,CASSLVSGTDTQYF,TGTGCCAGCAGCTTGGTGTCAGGCACAGATACGCAGTATTTT